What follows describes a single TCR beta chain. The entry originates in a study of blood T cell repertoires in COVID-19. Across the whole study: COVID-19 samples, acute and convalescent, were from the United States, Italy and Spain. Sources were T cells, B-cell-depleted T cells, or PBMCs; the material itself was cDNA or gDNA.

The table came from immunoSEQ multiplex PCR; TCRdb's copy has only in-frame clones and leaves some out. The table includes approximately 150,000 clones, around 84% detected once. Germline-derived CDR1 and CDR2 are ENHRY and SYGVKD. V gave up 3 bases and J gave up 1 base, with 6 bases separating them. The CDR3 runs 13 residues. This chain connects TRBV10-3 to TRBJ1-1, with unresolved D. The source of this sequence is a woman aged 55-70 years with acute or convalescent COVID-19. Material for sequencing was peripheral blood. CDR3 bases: TGTGCCATCAGTGAACATAAGAACACTGAAGCTTTCTTT. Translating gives CAISEHKNTEAFF.